Each of the 8 T cell receptor beta chains below was sequenced from the same sample in a study of blood T cell repertoires in COVID-19. Measured with immunoSEQ multiplex PCR; TCRdb has only the in-frame clones, and not every one. The sample carries 250,000 to 350,000 clones, around 82% recorded once. The sequenced sample consisted of peripheral blood. The receptors come from a human donor with COVID-19, enrolled during active disease. The donor label of this sample is uncertain.

The chain has TRBV11-3 and TRBJ2-1, with TRBD2 identical over 8 bases. CDR3 length: 16 residues. From germline, CDR1 is SGHNT and CDR2 YENEEA. The J segment lost 2 bases and the V segment lost 3 bases, leaving 6 bases of the junction unmatched. CDR3 protein: CASSLGGREAYNEQFF. In nucleotides, the CDR3 is TGTGCCAGCAGCTTGGGGGGGCGGGAGGCCTACAATGAGCAGTTCTTC.

The chain joins TRBV9 to TRBJ2-1; no reliable D call. Germline CDR1 reads SGDLS; CDR2 reads YYNGEE. This CDR3 has 13 amino acids. Between the trimmed V and J ends, which lost 4 bases and 7 bases, there was a span of 12 bases. The CDR3: CASSRTPINEQFF. The CDR3 bases are TGTGCCAGCAGCCGTACTCCGATAAATGAGCAGTTCTTC. Looking up the rest from reference TRBV9 and TRBJ2-1 gives the full variable domain: DSGVTQTPKHLITATGQRVTLRCSPRSGDLSVYWYQQSLDQGLQFLIQYYNGEERAKGNILERFSAQQFPDLHSELNLSSLELGDSALYFCASSRTPINEQFFGPGTRLTVL.

The chain couples TRBV7-9 to TRBJ2-2, with TRBD2 matching 10 bases. This CDR3 is 16 amino acids long. With V trimmed by 1 base and J by 3 bases, 2 bases remained unmatched. CDR1 and CDR2 (germline): SEHNR, FQNEAQ (reference sequence). CDR3 in DNA: TGTGCCAGCAGCTTAGGGACTAGCGGATACACCGGGGAGCTGTTTTTT. As protein: CASSLGTSGYTGELFF.

The chain recombines TRBV19 with TRBJ2-5, with 10 bases fitting TRBD1. V was clipped by 6 bases and J by 5 bases; unmatched bases: 15. The germline V gene encodes CDR1 LNHDA and CDR2 SQIVND (reference sequence). The CDR3 sequence is 17 residues long. CDR3 bases: TGTGCCAGTAGCCAACAGAGGACAGGGGGAGGTTGGGAGACCCAGTACTTC. It encodes CASSQQRTGGGWETQYF. Full variable domain (remainder filled in from reference TRBV19 and TRBJ2-5): DGGITQSPKYLFRKEGQNVTLSCEQNLNHDAMYWYRQDPGQGLRLIYYSQIVNDFQKGDIAEGYSVSREKKESFPLTVTSAQKNPTAFYLCASSQQRTGGGWETQYFGPGTRLLVL.

The chain recombines TRBV19 with TRBJ1-2, with 9 nucleotides matching TRBD1. This CDR3 region has 16 residues. Trimming at V came to 5 bases and at J to 3 bases, leaving 10 bases not matched to a gene. Germline loops: CDR1 LNHDA, CDR2 SQIVND (reference sequence). The CDR3 bases are TGTGCCAGTAGTGTGGGACAGGGTATCTCCCACTATGGCTACACCTTC. Residues: CASSVGQGISHYGYTF. Complete variable domain (other parts from reference TRBV19 and TRBJ1-2): DGGITQSPKYLFRKEGQNVTLSCEQNLNHDAMYWYRQDPGQGLRLIYYSQIVNDFQKGDIAEGYSVSREKKESFPLTVTSAQKNPTAFYLCASSVGQGISHYGYTFGSGTRLTVV.

The chain combines TRBV30 with TRBJ1-6, with D uncertain. CDR3 length: 12 amino acids. Germline values: CDR1 GTSNPN, CDR2 SVGIG (reference sequence). The V gene lost 3 bases and the J gene lost 9 bases, with 9 bases spanning the gap. The CDR3 loop is CAWRSSASPLHF. CDR3 bases: TGTGCCTGGAGGTCCAGCGCTTCACCCCTCCACTTT.

This chain joins TRBV27 and TRBJ1-6; D is undetermined. Trimming shortened V by 2 bases and J by 6 bases, and 8 bases separated the two germline ends. The length of the CDR3 is 14 residues. CDR1 MNHEY and CDR2 SMNVEV come from the germline V gene (reference sequence). The CDR3 DNA reads as TGTGCCAGCAGTTTAAACAGCTTTAATTCACCCCTCCACTTT. Translation gives CASSLNSFNSPLHF.

DNA for the CDR3: TGTGCCAGCTCACTGGGGACAGAGCCTTACAATGAGCAGTTCTTC. Protein product: CASSLGTEPYNEQFF. The chain recombines TRBV18 with TRBJ2-1; 7 bases fit TRBD1. The CDR3 loop spans 15 amino acids. V lost 4 bases, J lost 4 bases, and 7 bases stayed unmatched. CDR1 KGHSH and CDR2 LQKENI come from the germline V gene.